This TCR beta chain comes out of a study of blood T cell repertoires in COVID-19 (dated by TCRdb to 2019 to 2021). At the level of the whole study: The collaborator samples originated in the United States, Italy and Spain and spanned the acute and convalescent phases of COVID-19. The material from the prospective study consisted of cDNA or gDNA derived from T cells, B-cell-depleted T cells, or PBMCs. The dataset comprised deeply sampled blood TCRbeta repertoires from subjects exposed to, actively infected with, or recovered from COVID-19. The repertoires were made available in a free public database intended to serve as a resource for research on the immune response to SARS-CoV-2. The samples were drawn from two sources: the first 160 participants of the ongoing ImmuneRACE study, and over 1,000 subjects contributed by 6 global collaborators. A de-identified subject ID, COVID-19 status, age in years and sex were almost always included in the sample metadata. Where available, HLA class I and class II types were taken from metadata supplied by the sample provider and were not determined by assay-based typing. Study-wide conclusions, independent of this receptor: The amount of clinical and demographic metadata varied by source and participant and was provided uncurated.

Regarding this clone: The antigen it recognizes is unknown. Qualities for individual bases were not recorded, and no much larger clone is one base off.

Trimming accounts for 6 bases at V and 7 bases at J, while the number of junction bases matched to no gene is 6. The CDR3 sequence holds 13 residues, the cysteine and phenylalanine included. Just the 39-base CDR3 DNA is kept, in frame starting at base 1. Collaborating institutions collected whole blood in K2EDTA tubes following their own protocols. For TCRbeta analysis, collaborators shipped samples as frozen whole blood, isolated PBMCs, or DNA extracted from either of those sample types. The immunoSEQ Assay, a bias-controlled multiplex PCR, was used to amplify TCRbeta CDR3 regions from genomic DNA. The study's own analysis went as follows. The number of nucleated cells in each sample was estimated by amplification of reference gene primers within the assay. To quantify the absolute abundance of each unique TCRbeta CDR3 rearrangement, sequence reads were collapsed and filtered. Productive Simpson clonality was computed per sample as the square root of Simpson's diversity index over productive rearrangements. Entries here come from immuneACCESS through TCRdb and include only in-frame sequences with V and J called. Some clones fail to appear in such tables; in the studies checked, an unresolved V gene covers under half of the shortfall, and the cause of the remainder is unknown. The V and J calls and clone size were taken over from that table, and D and trimming were inferred from the DNA. Here the sample has roughly 330,000 clones; roughly 83% occur a single time. The ten most abundant clones make up 1.5% to 2% of the sample.

The sequence was collected from a woman in her fifties or sixties with acute or convalescent COVID-19. The chain employs TRBV12-3 or TRBV12-4 and TRBJ1-1; TRBD1 fits 9 bases in the junction. The specimen sequenced was peripheral blood. The CDR3 reads as follows: CASRVQGAYEAFF. DNA sequence: TGTGCCAGCAGGGTACAGGGGGCGTATGAAGCTTTCTTT.